This T cell receptor (beta chain) appears in the sequencing data of a study of blood T cell repertoires in COVID-19 (TCRdb year 2020). About the full investigation: Collaborator samples came from the United States, Italy and Spain and covered acute and convalescent phases of COVID-19. The material from the prospective study consisted of cDNA or gDNA derived from T cells, B-cell-depleted T cells, or PBMCs. Subjects who had been exposed to COVID-19, were actively infected with it, or had recovered from it provided the deeply sampled blood TCRbeta repertoires that made up the dataset. The repertoires were released in a freely available public database meant as a resource for research on the immune response to SARS-CoV-2. The samples were drawn from the first 160 participants of the ongoing ImmuneRACE study and from some 1,300 subjects provided by 6 global collaborators. A de-identified subject ID, COVID-19 status, age in years and sex were almost always included in the sample metadata. Where available, HLA class I and class II types were obtained from metadata supplied by the sample provider rather than from assay-based typing. Results and caveats for the whole study, not just this receptor: How much clinical and demographic metadata was included differed by source and by participant, and the metadata was provided uncurated.

TCRbeta CDR3 regions were amplified from genomic DNA by means of the immunoSEQ Assay, a bias-controlled multiplex PCR. In the paper's pipeline: The number of nucleated cells in each sample was estimated from the amplification of reference gene primers within the assay. To quantify the absolute abundance of each unique TCRbeta CDR3 rearrangement, sequence reads were collapsed and filtered. For each sample, productive Simpson clonality was calculated by taking the square root of Simpson's diversity index across productive rearrangements. Entries here come from immuneACCESS through TCRdb and include only in-frame sequences with V and J called. Some clones fail to appear in such tables; in the studies checked, an unresolved V gene covers under half of the shortfall, and the cause of the remainder is unknown. V and J calls and clone size come straight from that table; D and trimming were deduced from the DNA. This sample comprises about 120,000 clones, about four fifths of them detected only once. The ten largest clones represent 9% to 14% of the sample.

Collaborating institutions collected whole blood in K2EDTA tubes following their own protocols. For TCRbeta analysis, collaborators shipped samples as frozen whole blood, isolated PBMCs, or DNA extracted from either of those sample types. This clone was counted only a few times. Its antigen is currently not known. No qualities accompany the bases; no much larger clone lies one base away. What was sequenced was peripheral blood. This TCR was recovered from a human donor in a cohort sampled during active COVID-19.

In nucleotide form, the sequence is TGCGCCAGCAGCCCGGTCGGGGATCAGGTACAGCCCCAGCATTTT. Translated, this is CASSPVGDQVQPQHF. The sequence links TRBV4-1 to TRBJ1-5; no D gene can be assigned with confidence. The germline V gene sets CDR1 to MGHRA and CDR2 to YSYEKL. V was cut back by 4 bases and J by 7 bases, leaving a gap of 17 bases between them. The CDR3 runs 15 amino acids, cysteine and phenylalanine included. Only the CDR3 part of the read is kept: 45 bases, read in frame from the first base.